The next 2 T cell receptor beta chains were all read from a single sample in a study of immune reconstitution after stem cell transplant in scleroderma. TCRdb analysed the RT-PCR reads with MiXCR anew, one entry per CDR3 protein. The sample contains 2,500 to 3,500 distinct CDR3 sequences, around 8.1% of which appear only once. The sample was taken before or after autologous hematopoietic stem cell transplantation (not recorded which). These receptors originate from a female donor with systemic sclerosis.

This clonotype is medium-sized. The CDR3 DNA sequence: TGCAGCGGTTCGACAGGGAAGAGAAACGAGCAGTACTTC. Encoded protein: CSGSTGKRNEQYF. The rearrangement joins TRBV29-1 to TRBJ2-7; 7 nucleotides match TRBD1. The CDR3 covers 13 residues. CDR1 is SQVTM, CDR2 ANQGSEA, per germline. V gave up 7 bases and J gave up 5 bases; unmatched junction bases: 11.

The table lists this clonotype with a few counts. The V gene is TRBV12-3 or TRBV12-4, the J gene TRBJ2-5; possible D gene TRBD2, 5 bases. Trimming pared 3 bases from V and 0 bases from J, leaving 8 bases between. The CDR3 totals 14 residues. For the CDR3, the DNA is TGTGCCAGCAGTTTTGCTAGCCACCAAGAGACCCAGTACTTC. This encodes CASSFASHQETQYF.